The T cell receptor (beta chain) described here comes from a study of cytomegalovirus exposure and HLA in healthy donors. The wider study: The Caucasian-associated ancestry cluster held over 80% of 350 to 450 genotyped donors. Findings of the study overall: Cytomegalovirus status was reportedly diagnosed by the classifier with high specificity and sensitivity.

Vbeta (60) and Jbeta (13) primers were used in the PCR. Repertoires were generated with immunoSEQ multiplex PCR, while TCRdb's copy carries only in-frame clones and drops some. This repertoire shows about 190,000 clones, approximately 87% found once; its top ten account for around 1.2%. Turning to this clone: The antigen remains undetermined.

Material: PBMCs. This TCR was recovered from a man younger than 45 in good health and CMV-seronegative.

The CDR3 reads CASSRQGAIEAFF. DNA of the CDR3: TGTGCCAGCAGTCGCCAGGGGGCTATTGAAGCTTTCTTT. The chain has TRBV6-5 and TRBJ1-1, with TRBD1 matching over 8 bases. V was clipped by 5 bases and J by 7 bases; unmatched bases: 6. The length of the CDR3 is 13 residues. Germline lookup yields CDR1 MNHEY and CDR2 SVGAGI.